Listed here are 25 T cell receptor beta chains from one sample, sequenced in a study of OX40 agonist ivuxolimab in advanced cancers. The data were produced by immunoSEQ multiplex PCR, yet TCRdb's version contains in-frame clones alone and is incomplete. The repertoire includes about 77,000 clones, around 92% of them detected once, and more than 2.5% sits in the top ten. The input for sequencing was CD4+ or CD8+ T cells sorted from blood, taken in a trial of the OX40 agonist ivuxolimab. These TCRs come from an adult with an advanced solid tumor such as melanoma, head and neck, liver or kidney cancer.

This chain uses TRBV5-1 with TRBJ2-7; TRBD2 matches at 7 bases. Looked up from germline, CDR1 is SGHRS and CDR2 is YFSETQ. Germline trimming cut 5 bases from V and 7 bases from J; bases unmatched to any gene: 18. The CDR3 totals 16 residues. CDR3 loop: CASSKNGGSTPSEQYF. The CDR3 DNA is TGCGCCAGCAGTAAAAACGGGGGGTCTACCCCGTCGGAGCAGTACTTC.

The genes are TRBV7-2 and TRBJ1-6; no definite D call. The CDR3 covers 14 residues. Looked up from germline, CDR1 is SGHTA and CDR2 is FQGNSA. V was shortened by 2 bases and J by 7 bases, with 9 bases between the two germline ends. In DNA form, the CDR3 reads TGTGCCAGCAGCTTAAGCGCCGCAAATTCACCCCTCCACTTT. This translates into CASSLSAANSPLHF.

This chain joins TRBV19 and TRBJ2-5; 7 bases fit TRBD1. CDR3 length: 15 residues. CDR1 is LNHDA, CDR2 SQIVND, per germline (reference sequence). Germline trimming cut 1 base from V and 5 bases from J; bases unmatched to any gene: 7. Written as DNA, the CDR3 is TGTGCCAGTAGTATAGGTCAGGGGGTTTCTGAGACCCAGTACTTC. The encoded protein is CASSIGQGVSETQYF.

This chain links TRBV9 with TRBJ1-1; perhaps TRBD1 as D (6 bases). V was cut by 6 bases and J by 8 bases, with 11 bases left in between. The CDR3 is 11 amino acids. Looked up from germline, CDR1 is SGDLS and CDR2 is YYNGEE. CDR3 protein: CASKGGPEAFF. CDR3 sequence (DNA): TGTGCCAGCAAGGGGGGACCAGAAGCTTTCTTT.

This chain links TRBV28 with TRBJ2-7; D perhaps matches TRBD2 (7 bases). The germline CDR1 and CDR2 sequences are MDHEN and SYDVKM. The CDR3 sequence is 12 residues long. Trimming left V 6 bases short and J 6 bases short, with 12 bases between. The DNA of the CDR3 is TGTGCCAGCAGCCTGGGGGGGCGCGAGCAGTACTTC. The encoded protein is CASSLGGREQYF.

This clone was observed once. Other DNA sequences in the sample encode the same CDR3. V and J are TRBV28 and TRBJ2-7; no definite D call. V was trimmed by 2 bases and J by 4 bases, leaving 3 bases between them. The V gene's germline CDR1 is MDHEN and CDR2 SYDVKM. The CDR3 has 11 residues. The CDR3 spells CASSLRYEQYF. The CDR3, as DNA: TGTGCCAGCAGTTTACGGTACGAGCAGTACTTC.

V usage is TRBV14 and J usage is TRBJ2-1; TRBD2 matches at 12 bases. Germline V gene sequence: CDR1 SGHDN, CDR2 FVKESK. The CDR3 extends over 18 amino acids. V was pared by 0 bases and J by 3 bases, with 6 bases of the junction left unmatched. CDR3: CASSQEGPSGRGYNEQFF. CDR3 DNA: TGTGCCAGCAGCCAAGAGGGGCCTAGCGGGAGGGGCTACAATGAGCAGTTCTTC.

V usage is TRBV19 and J usage is TRBJ2-1; 9 bases agree with TRBD2. Germline CDR1 LNHDA, CDR2 SQIVND (reference sequence). V was clipped by 1 base and J by 9 bases; unmatched bases: 7. The CDR3 runs to 15 residues. The CDR3 loop reads CASSIGLAGTFEQFF. DNA for the CDR3: TGTGCCAGTAGTATAGGGCTAGCGGGAACCTTTGAGCAGTTCTTC.

The rearrangement uses TRBV11-3 and TRBJ2-1; 8 nucleotides line up with TRBD2. The CDR3 contains 15 residues. Trimming took 5 bases from V and 7 from J; bases not matched to a gene: 10. The germline CDR1 and CDR2 sequences are SGHNT and YENEEA. Written as DNA, the CDR3 is TGTGCCAGCAGCCCCAGCGGGAGTGGTGGAAATGAGCAGTTCTTC. Its translation is CASSPSGSGGNEQFF. The full variable domain, completed using reference TRBV11-3 and TRBJ2-1, is EAGVVQSPRYKIIEKKQPVAFWCNPISGHNTLYWYLQNLGQGPELLIRYENEEAVDDSQLPKDRFSAERLKGVDSTLKIQPAELGDSAVYLCASSPSGSGGNEQFFGPGTRLTVL.

The V and J genes are TRBV28 and TRBJ2-7; D is tentatively TRBD1 or TRBD2 (6 bases each). The CDR3 has 19 amino acids. V was trimmed by 7 bases and J by 5 bases, leaving 33 bases between them. Looked up from germline, CDR1 is MDHEN and CDR2 is SYDVKM. The CDR3 region is CASNRGARPGKSVQNEQYF. In DNA, the CDR3 is TGTGCCAGCAATAGGGGGGCGCGGCCGGGTAAGAGTGTGCAAAACGAGCAGTACTTC. The variable domain in full, with the rest retrieved from reference TRBV28 and TRBJ2-7, is DVKVTQSSRYLVKRTGEKVFLECVQDMDHENMFWYRQDPGLGLRLIYFSYDVKMKEKGDIPEGYSVSREKKERFSLILESASTNQTSMYLCASNRGARPGKSVQNEQYFGPGTRLTVT.

The chain carries TRBV9 and TRBJ2-3, with D unclear. The V and J ends lost 3 bases and 2 bases respectively, with 13 bases between them. This CDR3 is 15 amino acids long. Germline-derived CDR1 and CDR2 are SGDLS and YYNGEE. CDR3 DNA sequence: TGTGCCAGCAGCGCCGCTACTGGGAACACAGATACGCAGTATTTT. Protein: CASSAATGNTDTQYF.

This clone came up once. The rearrangement links TRBV5-5 to TRBJ1-2; a weak D match, TRBD1 (6 bases). The germline V gene has CDR1 SGHKS and CDR2 YYEKEE (reference sequence). This CDR3 is 16 amino acids long. Deletions cut 4 bases from V and 5 bases from J, with 21 bases between. This CDR3 reads CASSPQRGYSSYGYTF. The CDR3 DNA follows: TGTGCCAGCAGCCCTCAAAGGGGGTATTCTAGTTATGGCTACACCTTC.

V usage is TRBV14 and J usage is TRBJ2-5; 9 nucleotides match TRBD2. The germline V gene has CDR1 SGHDN and CDR2 FVKESK. This CDR3 is built from 17 residues. Trimming cost V 1 base and J 5 bases; bases outside gene matches: 11. The CDR3 DNA is TGTGCCAGCAGCCAAGCCCTACAGCGGGGGGCCAGGGAGACCCAGTACTTC. Protein product: CASSQALQRGARETQYF.

This clone came up once. V usage is TRBV4-1 and J usage is TRBJ1-2; D perhaps matches TRBD1 (5 bases). Trimming stripped 6 bases from V and 8 bases from J, with 10 bases between. CDR1 and CDR2 (germline): MGHRA, YSYEKL. CDR3 length: 11 residues. The CDR3 DNA sequence: TGCGCCAGCAGGCGCCCAGGGGGCTACACCTTC. This gives the protein CASRRPGGYTF.

The genes are TRBV18 and TRBJ1-6; a possible D gene is TRBD1 (5 bases). This CDR3 is 15 amino acids long. The V gene's germline CDR1 is KGHSH and CDR2 LQKENI. Trimming cost V 2 bases and J 8 bases, with 13 bases left between them. CDR3 sequence: CASSPWGRTHSPLHF. The DNA of the CDR3 is TGTGCCAGCTCACCATGGGGGAGGACCCATTCACCCCTCCACTTT.

The chain joins TRBV5-6 to TRBJ1-1; D remains unclear. Between the trimmed V and J ends, which lost 0 bases and 8 bases, there was a span of 14 bases. This CDR3 comprises 14 residues. CDR1 is SGHDT, CDR2 YYEEEE, per germline. This CDR3 reads CASSLVGRPGEAFF. In DNA form, the CDR3 reads TGTGCCAGCAGCTTGGTTGGCCGACCGGGGGAAGCTTTCTTT. Looking up the rest from reference TRBV5-6 and TRBJ1-1 gives the full variable domain: DAGVTQSPTHLIKTRGQQVTLRCSPKSGHDTVSWYQQALGQGPQFIFQYYEEEERQRGNFPDRFSGHQFPNYSSELNVNALLLGDSALYLCASSLVGRPGEAFFGQGTRLTVV.

This clone was detected once. J is TRBJ1-2 and V is TRBV30, with 7 bases identical to TRBD1. With 3 bases clipped from V and 7 bases from J, the junction kept 8 bases outside the gene matches. The germline V gene encodes CDR1 GTSNPN and CDR2 SVGIG (reference sequence). The CDR3 totals 13 residues. The CDR3: CAWSPSQGIGYTF. CDR3 coding DNA: TGTGCCTGGAGCCCCTCACAGGGGATTGGCTACACCTTC.

V usage is TRBV11-2 and J usage is TRBJ2-7, with 9 bases fitting TRBD1. This CDR3 is 16 amino acids long. The V gene's germline CDR1 is SGHAT and CDR2 FQNNGV. J gave up 6 bases and V 5 bases, and 14 bases lay outside the gene matches. The CDR3 spells CASSPRTGQGRREQYF. The CDR3 nucleotides read TGTGCCAGCAGCCCCAGAACCGGACAGGGGAGGCGCGAGCAGTACTTC.

A word on this clone: Other DNA sequences in this specimen translate into the identical CDR3. The chain recombines TRBV2 with TRBJ1-1; D is unresolved. This CDR3 is 11 amino acids long. V lost 4 bases and J lost 4, with 4 bases in between. Germline V gene data show CDR1 as SNHLY and CDR2 as FYNNEI. The CDR3 here is CASSVGTEAFF. CDR3 DNA: TGTGCCAGCAGTGTCGGCACTGAAGCTTTCTTT.

This chain joins TRBV7-8 and TRBJ2-7, with D perhaps TRBD1 or TRBD2 (6 bases each). Trimming removed 4 bases at V and 0 bases at J, with 13 bases between. This CDR3 spans 15 amino acids. Per germline, CDR1 SGHVS and CDR2 FQNEAQ. CDR3 loop: CASSSGASSSYEQYF. The CDR3 region has the DNA TGTGCCAGCAGCTCGGGGGCCTCGAGCTCCTACGAGCAGTACTTC.

The chain couples TRBV30 to TRBJ1-5; 9 bases fit TRBD1. The V gene end was trimmed by 5 bases and the J gene end by 4 bases; junction bases not matched to a gene: 9. CDR3 size: 15 residues. Germline CDR1 reads GTSNPN; CDR2 reads SVGIG (reference sequence). CDR3 bases: TGTGCCTGGGCTCCCGGGACAGGGTGGAATCAGCCCCAGCATTTT. It encodes CAWAPGTGWNQPQHF.

The chain has TRBV5-1 and TRBJ1-3, with TRBD1 as a possible D gene (6 bases). The V end was cut by 5 bases, the J end by 1 base, with 10 bases between. The CDR3 is made up of 14 amino acids. Germline CDR1 is SGHRS and CDR2 is YFSETQ. The CDR3 spells CASSSQGSGNTIYF. The CDR3, as DNA: TGCGCCAGCAGTTCACAGGGATCTGGAAACACCATATATTTT.

The chain carries TRBV5-1 and TRBJ2-5; D unclear. This CDR3 is built from 14 residues. Trimming took off 4 bases at V and 1 base at J, with 11 bases between the two ends. Germline V gene data show CDR1 as SGHRS and CDR2 as YFSETQ. CDR3 protein: CASSLGSSQETQYF. CDR3 DNA sequence: TGCGCCAGCAGCCTAGGGTCCTCCCAAGAGACCCAGTACTTC.

The chain carries TRBV10-3 and TRBJ1-1, with D unclear. The CDR3 length is 15 residues. V lost 3 bases and J lost 0, with 11 bases in between. Germline-derived CDR1 and CDR2 are ENHRY and SYGVKD. CDR3 nucleotides: TGTGCCATCAGTGACCCCCCGGCCGTGAACACTGAAGCTTTCTTT. Its translation: CAISDPPAVNTEAFF.

V and J are TRBV9 and TRBJ2-2, with TRBD2 matching over 9 bases. After removal of 0 bases from V and 5 bases from J, the junction contained 8 bases not matched to a gene. The CDR3 length is 17 residues. Looked up from germline, CDR1 is SGDLS and CDR2 is YYNGEE. CDR3 loop: CASSVGASGTWTGELFF. DNA of the CDR3: TGTGCCAGCAGCGTAGGGGCTAGCGGGACGTGGACCGGGGAGCTGTTTTTT.